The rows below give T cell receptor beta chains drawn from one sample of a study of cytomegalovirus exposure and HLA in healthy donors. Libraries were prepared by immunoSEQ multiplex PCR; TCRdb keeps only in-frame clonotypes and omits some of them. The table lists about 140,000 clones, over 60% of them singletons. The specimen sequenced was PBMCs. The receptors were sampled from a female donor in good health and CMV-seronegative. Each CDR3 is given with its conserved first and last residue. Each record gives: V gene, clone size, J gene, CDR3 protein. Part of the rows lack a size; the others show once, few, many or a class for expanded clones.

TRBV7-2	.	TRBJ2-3	CASRSGGAAGTQYF
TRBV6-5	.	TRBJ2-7	CATTDLTGIYEQYF
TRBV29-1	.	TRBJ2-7	CSVGTGGEQYF
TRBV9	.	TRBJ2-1	CASSVRERGGRYNEQFF
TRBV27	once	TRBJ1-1	CASSLGSGGTEAFF
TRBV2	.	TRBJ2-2	CASSEQGTGELFF
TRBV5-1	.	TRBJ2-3	CASSSGLARALTDTQYF
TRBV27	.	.	CATRGESREQYF
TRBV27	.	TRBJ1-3	CASSALGGAGNTIYF
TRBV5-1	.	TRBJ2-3	CASSSGLAGGHSSTDTQYF
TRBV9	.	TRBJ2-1	CASSTTSGSYNEQFF
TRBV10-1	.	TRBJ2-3	CASSDIGRAKNTDTQYF
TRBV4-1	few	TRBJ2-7	CASSNGGGDYEQYF
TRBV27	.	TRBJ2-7	CASSTSRQAPYEQYF
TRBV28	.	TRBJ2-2	CASRTPSGLPPGELFF
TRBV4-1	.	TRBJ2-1	CASSQGGPYNEQFF
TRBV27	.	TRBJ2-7	CASSSTPGTGGHEQYF
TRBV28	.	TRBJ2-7	CACARSSYEQYF
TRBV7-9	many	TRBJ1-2	CASSQEPTGLNYGYTF
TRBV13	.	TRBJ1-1	CASSSDRASEAFF
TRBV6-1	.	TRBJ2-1	CASVPRGNEQFF
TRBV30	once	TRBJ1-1	CAWTGRGDTEAFF
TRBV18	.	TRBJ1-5	CASSPVSREGNQPQHF
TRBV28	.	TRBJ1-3	CASSSRQGATGNTIYF
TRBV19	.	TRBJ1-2	CASRGDFYGYTF
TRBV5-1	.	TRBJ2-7	CASSGGQGNEQYF
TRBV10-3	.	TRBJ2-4	CAISGQGNIQYF
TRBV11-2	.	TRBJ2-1	CASSNVGQVGGEQFF
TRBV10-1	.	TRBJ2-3	CASSKDYTDTQYF
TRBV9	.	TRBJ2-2	CASRTDSSNTGELFF
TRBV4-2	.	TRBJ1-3	CASSQRDSDSGNTIYF
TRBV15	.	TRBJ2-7	CATSRRLAGDEQYF
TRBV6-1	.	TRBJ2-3	CASSAGTGGRDTQYF
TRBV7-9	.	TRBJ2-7	CASRNSDKTYEQYF
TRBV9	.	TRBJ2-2	CASSVFHGLAGGPNTGELFF
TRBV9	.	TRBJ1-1	CASSVGPPLNTEAFF